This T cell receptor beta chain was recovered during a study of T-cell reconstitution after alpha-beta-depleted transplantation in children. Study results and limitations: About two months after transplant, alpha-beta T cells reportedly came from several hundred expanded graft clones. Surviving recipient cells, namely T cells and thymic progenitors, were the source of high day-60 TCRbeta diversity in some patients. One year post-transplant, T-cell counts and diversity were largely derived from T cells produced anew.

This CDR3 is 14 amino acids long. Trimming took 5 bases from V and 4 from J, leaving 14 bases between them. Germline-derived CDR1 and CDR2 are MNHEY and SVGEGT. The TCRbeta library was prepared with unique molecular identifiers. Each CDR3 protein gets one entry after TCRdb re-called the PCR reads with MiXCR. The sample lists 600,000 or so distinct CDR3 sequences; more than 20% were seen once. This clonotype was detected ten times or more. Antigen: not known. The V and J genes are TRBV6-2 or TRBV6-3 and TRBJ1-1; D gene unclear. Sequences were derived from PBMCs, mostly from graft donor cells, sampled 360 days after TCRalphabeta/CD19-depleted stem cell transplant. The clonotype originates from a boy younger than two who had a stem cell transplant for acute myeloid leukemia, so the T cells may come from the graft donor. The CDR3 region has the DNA TGTGCCAGCAGTGACCTCTTCCTGGGCACTGAAGCTTTCTTT. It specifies CASSDLFLGTEAFF.